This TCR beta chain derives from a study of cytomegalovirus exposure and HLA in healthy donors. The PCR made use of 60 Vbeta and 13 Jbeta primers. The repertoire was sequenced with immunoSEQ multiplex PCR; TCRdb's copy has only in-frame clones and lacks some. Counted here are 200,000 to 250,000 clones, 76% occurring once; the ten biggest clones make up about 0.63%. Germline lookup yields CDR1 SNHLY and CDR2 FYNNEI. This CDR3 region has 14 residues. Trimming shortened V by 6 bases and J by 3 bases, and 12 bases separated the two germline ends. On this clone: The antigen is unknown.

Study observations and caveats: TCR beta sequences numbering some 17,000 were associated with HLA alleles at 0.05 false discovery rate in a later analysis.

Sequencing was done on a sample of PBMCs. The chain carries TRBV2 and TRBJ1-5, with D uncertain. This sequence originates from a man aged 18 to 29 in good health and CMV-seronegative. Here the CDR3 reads CASRAGSTNQPQHF. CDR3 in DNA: TGTGCCAGCAGAGCGGGCAGTACCAATCAGCCCCAGCATTTT.